This T cell receptor (beta chain) derives from a study of regulatory T cells in long-lasting Graves disease. Both iRepertoire HTBI primers and Arm-PCR of CDR3 regions were used to build the TCR beta libraries. MiXCR was run by TCRdb on the multiplex PCR reads, yielding one entry per CDR3 protein. The sample yields 550,000 to 650,000 distinct CDR3 sequences, 15% to 20% seen once. Stated time point: newly diagnosed GD, antithyroid drugs for less than 3 months. RNA isolated from PBMCs was used to make the TCR library. Germline V gene sequence: CDR1 MNHNS, CDR2 SASEGT. J gave up 4 bases and V 3 bases, and 8 bases lay outside the gene matches. There are 15 residues in the CDR3. The same sample was also used in a study of T cells in Graves' hyperthyroidism and ophthalmopathy.

Sequenced material: peripheral blood mononuclear cells (PBMCs), taken at new diagnosis, from a patient treated with antithyroid drugs. J is TRBJ1-2 and V is TRBV6-1; TRBD1 matches at 7 bases. This TCR derives from a man between 18 and 29 years old with Graves disease. The CDR3 reads CASSDAWTGGYGYTF. In DNA form, the CDR3 reads TGTGCCAGCAGTGACGCCTGGACAGGTGGCTATGGCTACACCTTC.